Shown below are 17 T cell receptor beta chains from a single sample sequenced in a study of cytomegalovirus exposure and HLA in healthy donors. Vbeta (60) and Jbeta (13) primers were used in the PCR. Produced via immunoSEQ multiplex PCR; TCRdb's table is partial and in-frame only. The repertoire has 55,000 to 80,000 clones, 60% to 75% of them found once; the top ten carry approximately 21%. The sequenced sample consisted of PBMCs. Receptor source: a man in his forties in good health and CMV-seropositive.

This clone was detected a few times. The chain carries TRBV5-1 and TRBJ1-2; 8 nucleotides match TRBD1. The germline gives CDR1 SGHRS, CDR2 YFSETQ. V was clipped by 0 bases and J by 7 bases; unmatched bases: 2. This CDR3 has 13 residues. The CDR3 is CASSLGDRGGYTF. The DNA for the CDR3 is TGCGCCAGCAGCTTGGGAGACAGGGGTGGCTACACCTTC. Using reference TRBV5-1 and TRBJ1-2 for the parts outside the CDR3, the full variable domain is KAGVTQTPRYLIKTRGQQVTLSCSPISGHRSVSWYQQTPGQGLQFLFEYFSETQRNKGNFPGRFSGRQFSNSRSEMNVSTLELGDSALYLCASSLGDRGGYTFGSGTRLTVV.

V usage is TRBV30 and J usage is TRBJ2-1; 9 bases are shared with TRBD2. Germline CDR1 reads GTSNPN; CDR2 reads SVGIG (reference sequence). V trimming: 4 bases; J trimming: 6 bases; junction bases outside the gene matches: 10. This CDR3 spans 15 amino acids. The CDR3: CAWMTAGGRGNEQFF. CDR3 in DNA: TGTGCCTGGATGACAGCGGGGGGCCGGGGCAATGAGCAGTTCTTC.

The chain carries TRBV11-3 and TRBJ2-3; 7 bases map to TRBD2. The CDR3 runs to 19 residues. The V gene end was trimmed by 5 bases and the J gene end by 3 bases; junction bases not matched to a gene: 20. The germline gives CDR1 SGHNT, CDR2 YENEEA. The CDR3 sequence is CASSPGSRLAEGGTDTQYF. The DNA of the CDR3 is TGTGCCAGCAGCCCCGGTTCACGACTAGCCGAGGGTGGGACAGATACGCAGTATTTT.

V is TRBV6-5 and J is TRBJ1-5; D call uncertain. Trimming took 4 bases from V and 2 from J, leaving 6 bases between them. The CDR3 has 13 amino acids. Germline V gene data show CDR1 as MNHEY and CDR2 as SVGAGI. Written as DNA, the CDR3 is TGTGCCAGCAGTTTCCGCGGCAATCAGCCCCAGCATTTT. As protein: CASSFRGNQPQHF.

The chain has TRBV2 and TRBJ1-4; weak D call: TRBD1 (6 bases). The V end lost 0 bases, the J end lost 15 bases, and 14 bases lay between the germline ends. The CDR3 is 13 amino acids. Per germline, CDR1 SNHLY and CDR2 FYNNEI. As DNA, the CDR3 is TGTGCCAGCAGTGAAGCGCTGGCACAGGGAGTGTTTTTT. Amino acid sequence: CASSEALAQGVFF.

V gene TRBV6-1 combines with J gene TRBJ2-5; 9 positions match TRBD1. The J call is uncertain, as TRBJ2-7 better fits the DNA end. Germline V lookup: CDR1 MNHNS, CDR2 SASEGT. The CDR3 totals 16 residues. Here the CDR3 reads CASSELLTGGRYEQYF. For the CDR3, the DNA is TGTGCCAGCAGTGAACTTTTAACAGGGGGCAGGTACGAGCAGTACTTC.

The rearrangement joins TRBV19 to TRBJ2-2; tentative D call: TRBD2 (6 bases). CDR3 length: 15 amino acids. Germline CDR1 LNHDA, CDR2 SQIVND (reference sequence). Trimming took off 5 bases at V and 2 bases at J, with 12 bases between the two ends. The CDR3 bases are TGTGCCAGTAGTGCCAGGGAGGCAAACACCGGGGAGCTGTTTTTT. Amino acid sequence: CASSAREANTGELFF.

A single count supports this clone. The chain employs TRBV5-4 and TRBJ2-3, with D possibly being TRBD1 (6 bases). V gave up 3 bases and J gave up 2 bases, with 13 bases separating them. Germline CDR1 and CDR2: SGHNT and YYREEE (reference sequence). This CDR3 spans 15 amino acids. In nucleotides, the CDR3 is TGTGCCAGCAGCTCGACAGGCTTTCCCACAGATACGCAGTATTTT. Translated: CASSSTGFPTDTQYF.

The gene calls are TRBV7-8 and TRBJ2-1; perhaps TRBD1 as D (6 bases). Germline V gene data show CDR1 as SGHVS and CDR2 as FQNEAQ. V lost 3 bases, J lost 10 bases, and 10 bases lay in between. CDR3 length: 12 amino acids. The CDR3: CASSFRGTEQFF. Here the CDR3 DNA reads TGTGCCAGCAGCTTTAGGGGGACAGAGCAGTTCTTC.

This clone was observed a single time. The rearrangement links TRBV7-9 to TRBJ2-2; 7 bases line up with TRBD2. This CDR3 is built from 15 residues. Germline V gene sequence: CDR1 SEHNR, CDR2 FQNEAQ (reference sequence). Losses at the gene ends were 5 bases for V and 6 bases for J; bases not matched to a gene: 9. The CDR3 coding sequence is TGTGCCAGCAGCAGGGAGGGTACAAAGGCCGGGGAGCTGTTTTTT. Protein: CASSREGTKAGELFF.

In regard to this clone: Other DNA sequences in the sample encode the same CDR3. This chain uses TRBV7-3 with TRBJ1-1; no definite D call. The germline V gene has CDR1 SGHTA and CDR2 FQGTGA. V was clipped by 2 bases and J by 2 bases, with 6 bases between them. This CDR3 contains 13 residues. In DNA, the CDR3 is TGTGCCAGCAGCTTATCGGTAAACACTGAAGCTTTCTTT. Its translation: CASSLSVNTEAFF.

The rearrangement joins TRBV7-6 to TRBJ2-7, with 10 bases fitting TRBD1. CDR3 size: 15 residues. Losses at the gene ends were 0 bases for V and 3 bases for J; bases not matched to a gene: 2. CDR1 is SGHVS, CDR2 FNYEAQ, per germline. The CDR3 reads CASSLADRGDYEQYF. The CDR3 nucleotides read TGTGCCAGCAGCTTAGCGGACAGGGGGGACTACGAGCAGTACTTC. The full variable domain, with the rest looked up from reference TRBV7-6 and TRBJ2-7, is GAGVSQSPRYKVTKRGQDVALRCDPISGHVSLYWYRQALGQGPEFLTYFNYEAQQDKSGLPNDRFSAERPEGSISTLTIQRTEQRDSAMYRCASSLADRGDYEQYFGPGTRLTVT.

This chain links TRBV9 with TRBJ1-6, with 9 bases lining up with TRBD1. This CDR3 contains 14 residues. V lost 5 bases to trimming and J lost 7 bases; unmatched junction nucleotides: 4. Germline V gives CDR1 SGDLS, CDR2 YYNGEE. The CDR3 sequence: CASSKGQGNSPLHF. CDR3 coding DNA: TGTGCCAGCAGTAAAGGACAGGGGAATTCACCCCTCCACTTT.

This clone occurred a few times. This chain uses TRBV7-2 with TRBJ2-7; a possible D gene is TRBD1 (5 bases). The CDR3 length is 12 residues. Deletions cut 0 bases from V and 10 bases from J, with 10 bases between. In germline, CDR1 is SGHTA, CDR2 FQGNSA. CDR3 nucleotide sequence: TGTGCCAGCAGCTTAGCAGGGGTTCAACAGTACTTC. Translated, it gives CASSLAGVQQYF.

This clone was recorded a few times. V gene TRBV7-6 combines with J gene TRBJ2-7, with a tentative D call TRBD1 (8 bases). Trimming shortened V by 2 bases and J by 2 bases, and 16 bases separated the two germline ends. The length of the CDR3 is 16 residues. Germline V lookup: CDR1 SGHVS, CDR2 FNYEAQ. Written as DNA, the CDR3 is TGTGCCAGCAGCTTATCGGCACAGGGGGGGGCCTACGAGCAGTACTTC. Translation gives CASSLSAQGGAYEQYF.

V is TRBV5-1 and J is TRBJ2-1, with TRBD2 matching over 7 bases. J gave up 6 bases and V 3 bases, and 6 bases lay outside the gene matches. Germline V gene data show CDR1 as SGHRS and CDR2 as YFSETQ. The CDR3 runs to 14 residues. The CDR3 spells CASSWATSSNEQFF. For the CDR3, the DNA is TGCGCCAGCAGCTGGGCGACTAGCTCCAATGAGCAGTTCTTC.

V gene TRBV6-5 combines with J gene TRBJ1-3; D perhaps matches TRBD1 (6 bases). Germline assignment: CDR1 MNHEY and CDR2 SVGAGI. Trimming took 6 bases from V and 8 from J, leaving 14 bases between them. The CDR3 sequence is 13 residues long. The CDR3 sequence: CASRAGAQDTIYF. As DNA, the CDR3 is TGTGCCAGCAGGGCAGGGGCCCAAGACACCATATATTTT.